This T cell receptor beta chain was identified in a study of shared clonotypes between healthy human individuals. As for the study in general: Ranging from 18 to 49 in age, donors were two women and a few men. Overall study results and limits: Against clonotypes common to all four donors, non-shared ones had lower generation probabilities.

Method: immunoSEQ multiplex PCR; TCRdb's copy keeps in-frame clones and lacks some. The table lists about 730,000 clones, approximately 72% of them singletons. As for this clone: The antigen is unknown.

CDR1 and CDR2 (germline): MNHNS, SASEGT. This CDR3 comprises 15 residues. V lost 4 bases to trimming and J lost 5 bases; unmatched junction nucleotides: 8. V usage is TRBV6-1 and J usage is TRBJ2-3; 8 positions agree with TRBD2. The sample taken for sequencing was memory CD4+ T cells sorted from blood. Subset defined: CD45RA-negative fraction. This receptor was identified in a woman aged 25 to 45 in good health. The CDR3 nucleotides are TGTGCCAGCAGTGGGACGGGAGGGCCTCTAGATACGCAGTATTTT. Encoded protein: CASSGTGGPLDTQYF.